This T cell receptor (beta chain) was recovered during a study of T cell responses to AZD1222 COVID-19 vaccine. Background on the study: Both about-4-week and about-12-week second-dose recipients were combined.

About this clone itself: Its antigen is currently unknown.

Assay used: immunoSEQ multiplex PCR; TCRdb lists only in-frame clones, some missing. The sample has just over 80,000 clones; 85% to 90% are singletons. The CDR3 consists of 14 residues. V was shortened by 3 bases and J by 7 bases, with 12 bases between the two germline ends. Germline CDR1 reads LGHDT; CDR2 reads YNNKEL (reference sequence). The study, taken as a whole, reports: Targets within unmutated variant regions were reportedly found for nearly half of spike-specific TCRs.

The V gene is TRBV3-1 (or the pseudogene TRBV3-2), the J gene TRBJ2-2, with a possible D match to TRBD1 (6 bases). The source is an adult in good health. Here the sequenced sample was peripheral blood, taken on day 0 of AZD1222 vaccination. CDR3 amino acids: CASSQVRGGGELFF. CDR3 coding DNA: TGTGCCAGCAGCCAGGTCAGGGGCGGCGGGGAGCTGTTTTTT.